This T cell receptor beta chain was sequenced during a study of T-cell memory formation after mild COVID-19. Findings of the study overall: Later expanders leaned toward CD4+, whereas clones contracting from day 15 to 85 were balanced CD4/CD8. Cross-reactive memory appears to have joined, as suggested by some responding clones showing up in pre-infection memory. Shrinking CD4+ clones were chiefly CM and EM; CD8+ ones were chiefly EMRA.

TCRdb fed the 5' RACE reads into MiXCR, producing one record per CDR3 protein. The table lists around 140,000 distinct CDR3 sequences, around 21% of them singletons. This clonotype was observed a few times. What it binds is not known. Material for sequencing was PBMCs or a T cell subset sorted from them (not recorded which). This TCR was sampled from an adult woman who had mild COVID-19 (a few samples of this study predate the infection). Cell type and time point are not known.

The CDR3 loop is CASSGMGLVGTGELFF. The CDR3 coding sequence is TGCGCCAGCAGCGGCATGGGACTAGTCGGCACCGGGGAGCTGTTTTTT. This rearrangement joins TRBV5-1 to TRBJ2-2, with 8 bases that match TRBD2. Germline CDR1 is SGHRS and CDR2 is YFSETQ. Trimming at V came to 4 bases and at J to 4 bases, leaving 9 bases not matched to a gene. The length of the CDR3 is 16 residues.